These T cell receptor beta chains were read from a single sample in a study of cytomegalovirus exposure and HLA in healthy donors. Generated by immunoSEQ multiplex PCR, the TCRdb table keeps only in-frame clones and is missing some. The sample shows 190,000 or so clones, 75% to 85% of them seen only once. The sequencing sample was made of PBMCs. The receptors here all came from a boy aged 10-17 years in good health and CMV-seronegative. The CDR3 runs from the conserved cysteine through the conserved F or W. D genes are given only for firm matches. Size is omitted from some rows. Given values are once, few, many or a class for expanded clones.

D | J | V | size | DNA | CDR3
TRBD1 | TRBJ2-7 | TRBV30 | . | TGTGCCTGGAGTGTACGGTGGGACAGCTCCTACGAGCAGTACTTC | CAWSVRWDSSYEQYF
TRBD1 | TRBJ1-3 | TRBV5-6 | . | TGTGCCAGCAGCACCAGGGACAGGGAAGGAAACACCATATATTTT | CASSTRDREGNTIYF
. | TRBJ1-4 | TRBV5-5 | few | TGTGCCAGCAGCTTAGGACTGAGACGGATTAATGAAAAACTGTTTTTT | CASSLGLRRINEKLFF
. | TRBJ2-7 | TRBV7-9 | . | TGTGCCAGCAGCTTAGACAGAGTGTACGAGCAGTACTTC | CASSLDRVYEQYF
TRBD1 | TRBJ2-3 | TRBV6-4 | . | TGTGCCAGCAGTGACGGGACAGGGGACACAGATACGCAGTATTTT | CASSDGTGDTDTQYF
TRBD2 | TRBJ2-3 | TRBV5-1 | once | TGCGCCAGCAGCTCTAGCGGGGGTACGCAGTATTTT | CASSSSGGTQYF
. | TRBJ2-7 | TRBV6-1 | . | TGTGCCAGCTCGCATCCCAGCGACGAGCAGTACTTC | CASSHPSDEQYF
TRBD1 | TRBJ2-3 | TRBV9 | . | TGTGCCAGCAGCCCTCGACAGGGACAGGGGTTCGTGAGCACAGATACGCAGTATTTT | CASSPRQGQGFVSTDTQYF
TRBD2 | TRBJ2-1 | TRBV19 | . | TGTGCCAGTATAGGGACTAGCGGGGAAAGCTCCTACAATGAGCAGTTCTTC | CASIGTSGESSYNEQFF
. | TRBJ1-5 | TRBV4-2 | . | TGTGCCAGCAGCCATACAGTAGTGGATGAGGGGCCCCAGCATTTT | CASSHTVVDEGPQHF
. | TRBJ2-7 | TRBV15 | . | TGTGCCACCAGCAGAGATTTAATGGGTTCGGCAGGGTTGGGGGGCGAGCAGTACTTC | CATSRDLMGSAGLGGEQYF
TRBD2 | TRBJ2-7 | TRBV5-6 | . | TGTGCCAGCAGCTTGCAAATAAAGTTACGTACTAGCGGCACCTACGAGCAGTACTTC | CASSLQIKLRTSGTYEQYF
TRBD1 | TRBJ1-2 | TRBV4-2 | . | TGTGCCAGCAGCAATCATGGCAGGGGGCGAGGTGGCTACACCTTC | CASSNHGRGRGGYTF
TRBD1 | TRBJ1-6 | TRBV5-6 | . | TGTGCCAGCAGCTTCCGGGACAGGGATTCACCCCTCCACTTT | CASSFRDRDSPLHF
. | TRBJ1-2 | TRBV9 | . | TGTGCCAGCACAAGACAGACGGGCTCCCAAGGCTACACCTTC | CASTRQTGSQGYTF
. | TRBJ1-4 | TRBV4-3 | few | TGCGCCAGCAGCCAAGAAATCCGGGAGACTAATGAAAAACTGTTTTTT | CASSQEIRETNEKLFF
. | TRBJ2-6 | TRBV9 | . | TGTGCCAGCAGCCCAATTCCTGGGGCCAACGTCCTGACTTTC | CASSPIPGANVLTF
. | TRBJ2-7 | TRBV9 | . | TGTGCCAGCAGCAACCGGGACAACCCCTACGAGCAGTACTTC | CASSNRDNPYEQYF
TRBD2 | TRBJ2-1 | TRBV19 | . | TGTGCCAGTAGTATAGACGGGAGGGTCGATGAGCAGTTCTTC | CASSIDGRVDEQFF
. | TRBJ2-2 | TRBV18 | . | TGTGCCAGCTCGCCTGACATTTTGAACACCGGGGAGCTGTTTTTT | CASSPDILNTGELFF
. | TRBJ2-1 | TRBV9 | . | TGTGCCAGCAGCGTAGGCGGAGCCTCCTACAATGAGCAGTTCTTC | CASSVGGASYNEQFF
. | TRBJ1-5 | TRBV11-2 | . | TGTGCCAGCAGCTTAGGGACAGCTAGCAATCAGCCCCAGCATTTT | CASSLGTASNQPQHF
TRBD1 | TRBJ1-3 | TRBV5-1 | . | TGCGCCAGCAGCCGACACCCGGACAGGGCTACCTCTGGAAACACCATATATTTT | CASSRHPDRATSGNTIYF
. | TRBJ1-2 | TRBV9 | . | TGTGCCAGCAGCCCCCGGACTGATGGCTACACCTTC | CASSPRTDGYTF
TRBD1 | TRBJ2-6 | TRBV7-2 | . | TGTGCCAGCAGCTTAGAAGGGACAGGGCGCTCTGGGGCCAACGTCCTGACTTTC | CASSLEGTGRSGANVLTF
. | TRBJ2-7 | TRBV6-6 | few | TGTGCCAGCAGTTACTCCGGGCAGGGCTACGAGCAGTACTTC | CASSYSGQGYEQYF
. | TRBJ1-1 | TRBV2 | . | TGTGCCAGCAGTGAAGCCTCTACTGACAGGTTAGGCACTGAAGCTTTCTTT | CASSEASTDRLGTEAFF
. | TRBJ1-2 | TRBV6-5 | once | TGTGCCAGCAGTTACTCTGCGGAGGTCTACACCTTC | CASSYSAEVYTF
TRBD2 | TRBJ2-1 | TRBV29-1 | . | TGCAGCGTTGACTTAGCGGGGGGGCCAATTTCTTACAATGAGCAGTTCTTC | CSVDLAGGPISYNEQFF
. | TRBJ1-2 | TRBV5-4 | . | TGTGCCAGCAGCCCCTCGAGAGGAATTACTTTTTCGGGTGGCTACACCTTC | CASSPSRGITFSGGYTF
TRBD1 | TRBJ1-1 | TRBV5-8 | . | TGTGCCAGCAGCTTGGGGTTTGTGGACAGGGGATTCACTGAAGCTTTCTTT | CASSLGFVDRGFTEAFF
TRBD1 | TRBJ2-7 | TRBV6-6 | . | TGTGCCAGCAGTAGGGGACAGGGCGGCTACGAGCAGTACTTC | CASSRGQGGYEQYF
TRBD1 | TRBJ1-1 | TRBV19 | . | TGTGCCAGTAGTATTAACAGGGGGATGAACACTGAAGCTTTCTTT | CASSINRGMNTEAFF
. | TRBJ1-5 | TRBV12-5 | . | TGTGCTAGTGGTCCACAGGGTTTCAATCAGCCCCAGCATTTT | CASGPQGFNQPQHF
TRBD1 | TRBJ1-1 | TRBV29-1 | . | TGCAGCGTTGATCACGACAGGGCGAACACTGAAGCTTTCTTT | CSVDHDRANTEAFF
. | TRBJ2-1 | TRBV7-8 | . | TGTGCCAGCAGCCTGACTAGATTGTTCGCCTACAATGAGCAGTTCTTC | CASSLTRLFAYNEQFF
TRBD1 | TRBJ1-1 | TRBV7-9 | once | TGTGCCAGCAGCTTAGGACAGGGAGACACTGAAGCTTTCTTT | CASSLGQGDTEAFF
. | TRBJ2-5 | TRBV5-1 | . | TGCGCCAGCAGGGTTGGCGGGGAGACCCAGTACTTC | CASRVGGETQYF
. | TRBJ1-3 | TRBV4-1 | . | TGCGCCAGCAGCCAGGGGAGACAGCGGGGTTCGACTCGAAACACCATATATTTT | CASSQGRQRGSTRNTIYF
TRBD2 | TRBJ2-1 | TRBV5-1 | once | TGCGCCAGCAGCCCAGTTGGGGGGGGATACAATGAGCAGTTCTTC | CASSPVGGGYNEQFF
. | TRBJ2-6 | TRBV19 | . | TGTGCCAGTAGTATTGCAGCGACTGGGGCCAACGTCCTGACTTTC | CASSIAATGANVLTF
. | TRBJ1-6 | TRBV4-1 | . | TGCGCCAGCAGCCAACCTGGGGGGGAGAGCTCCTATAATTCACCCCTCCACTTT | CASSQPGGESSYNSPLHF
TRBD1 | TRBJ1-1 | TRBV5-6 | . | TGTGCCAGCAGCTCACAGGGGGGAGGCACTGAAGCTTTCTTT | CASSSQGGGTEAFF
TRBD1 | TRBJ1-1 | TRBV6-5 | . | TGTGCCAGCAGCCGGGACAGGGGGCGAGGTGAAGCTTTCTTT | CASSRDRGRGEAFF
TRBD1 | TRBJ1-2 | TRBV4-3 | . | TGCGCCAGCAGCCAAGACAAGTGGACAGGGGGCTTTGGCTACACCTTC | CASSQDKWTGGFGYTF
. | TRBJ2-3 | TRBV12-5 | . | TGTGCTAGTGGTCCGACTTCTAGCACAGATACGCAGTATTTT | CASGPTSSTDTQYF
. | TRBJ2-5 | TRBV11-2 | . | TGTGCCAGCAGCTTAGATCGGACGGGGGAGACCCAGTACTTC | CASSLDRTGETQYF
. | TRBJ2-5 | TRBV6-5 | . | TGTGCCAGCAGTCGGACTGTGTACCAAGAGACCCAGTACTTC | CASSRTVYQETQYF
TRBD1 | TRBJ1-2 | TRBV9 | . | TGTGCCAGCAGCGGGACAGGGGATGGCTACACCTTC | CASSGTGDGYTF